This TCR beta chain was captured by sequencing in a study of patients and donors after allogeneic stem cell transplantation. Each CDR3 protein gets one entry after TCRdb re-called the RT-PCR reads with MiXCR. The repertoire holds about 400,000 distinct CDR3 sequences, with roughly 17% as singletons. The source is a human donor who was either an allogeneic HSCT recipient or a stem cell or donor lymphocyte infusion donor (not recorded which). It is not recorded whose cells these are; they may come from a transplant donor. The sequenced sample was blood, either unsorted or a sorted T cell fraction (not recorded which).

The CDR3 nucleotides are TGTGCCAGCAGCCTCCCCGACAGGGGACCAGATACGCAGTATTTT. Amino acids: CASSLPDRGPDTQYF. The chain employs TRBV5-5 and TRBJ2-3; 8 nucleotides align to TRBD1. CDR1 SGHKS and CDR2 YYEKEE come from the germline V gene (reference sequence). The trim removed 4 bases at V and 4 bases at J, leaving 8 bases unmatched. The CDR3 has 15 residues.